This is a list of T cell receptor beta chains from one sample in a study of T-cell memory formation after mild COVID-19. Using its own MiXCR run on the 5' RACE reads, TCRdb lists one record per CDR3 protein. The sample carries fewer than 650,000 distinct CDR3 sequences, roughly 17% recorded once. The sample comprised PBMCs or a T cell subset sorted from them (not recorded which). The receptors were sampled from an adult woman who had mild COVID-19 (a few samples of this study predate the infection). Cell type and time point are not known. Each CDR3 is given with its conserved first and last residue. Fields, in order: V gene, J gene, clone size, D gene, CDR3 DNA, CDR3 protein. The D gene is left open where the match is weak. For some rows the clone size is stated as once, few or many, or as a class when expanded; others skip it.

TRBV7-6	TRBJ2-2	few	.	TGTGCCAGCAGCTTATACAGGCCCAACACCGGGGAGCTGTTTTTT	CASSLYRPNTGELFF
TRBV5-5	TRBJ2-7	.	TRBD2	TGTGCCAGCAGCTTGGGACAAATTTCCCCAGCGGGAAGGGAGCAGTACTTC	CASSLGQISPAGREQYF
TRBV9	TRBJ2-5	.	.	TGTGCCAGCAGCGATCAGGTGGGGCGCGAGACCCAGTACTTC	CASSDQVGRETQYF
TRBV5-1	TRBJ1-1	many	.	TGCGCCAGCAGGGAACAGGACAACACTGAAGCTTTCTTT	CASREQDNTEAFF
TRBV6-5	TRBJ2-7	few	TRBD2	TGTGCCAGCAGTTCCCTTAGCGGGAGAGTTTCCTACGAGCAGTACTTC	CASSSLSGRVSYEQYF
TRBV19	TRBJ1-5	few	TRBD1	TGTGCCAGTAGTAAAGACAGGGGGCGAAATCAGCCCCAGCATTTT	CASSKDRGRNQPQHF
TRBV6-5	TRBJ1-1	few	TRBD1	TGTGCCACCCCCCTACAGGGGGCGGGCTATGTGGACACTGAAGCTTTCTTT	CATPLQGAGYVDTEAFF
TRBV6-1	TRBJ2-2	few	.	TGTGCCAGCGACTACTACTCTAACACCGGGGAGCTGTTTTTT	CASDYYSNTGELFF
TRBV20-1	TRBJ2-1	few	TRBD2	TGCAGTGCTAGACGGGGGGTTGAGCAGTTCTTC	CSARRGVEQFF
TRBV12-3/TRBV12-4	TRBJ2-3	few	TRBD2	TGTGCCAGCAGTTTAGGCGGGGGGCTAAGCACAGATACGCAGTATTTT	CASSLGGGLSTDTQYF
TRBV7-2	TRBJ1-3	.	.	TGTGCCAGCGGCCTTGACAGAGGCTCTGGAAACACCATATATTTT	CASGLDRGSGNTIYF
TRBV4-1	TRBJ2-1	.	TRBD2	TGCGCCAGCAGCCTAGGTCCCGGGACTAGTCGGAATGAGCAGTTCTTC	CASSLGPGTSRNEQFF
TRBV7-2	TRBJ1-4	many	.	TGTGCCAGCAGCCTGGGGGGCAGCAGGCTGTTTTTT	CASSLGGSRLFF
TRBV4-3	TRBJ2-2	few	.	TGCGCCAGCAGCCAAGCTTTCGCCGGGGAGCTGTTTTTT	CASSQAFAGELFF
TRBV28	TRBJ2-1	many	TRBD2	TGTGCCAGCAGTCGCCGACTAGCGGCGGGTAACAATGAGCAGTTCTTC	CASSRRLAAGNNEQFF
TRBV7-8	TRBJ1-2	.	TRBD1	TGTGCCAGCAGCCTAAGGACAGGGGAGGACTATGGCTACACCTTC	CASSLRTGEDYGYTF
TRBV27	TRBJ1-1	few	TRBD1	TGTGCCAGCAGTTCGCGACAGGGGGCGGGCACTGAAGCTTTCTTT	CASSSRQGAGTEAFF
TRBV5-8	TRBJ2-3	many	.	TGTGCCAGCAGCTTGGGGCTAGGCACAGATACGCAGTATTTT	CASSLGLGTDTQYF
TRBV12-3/TRBV12-4	TRBJ1-3	few	.	TGTGCCAGCACCCCGGGTGGTGGAAACACCATATATTTT	CASTPGGGNTIYF
TRBV5-1	TRBJ2-5	few	TRBD2	TGCGCCAGCAGCTTGAGCGCGGGAGACCAAGAGACCCAGTACTTC	CASSLSAGDQETQYF
TRBV6-5	TRBJ1-2	.	.	TGTGCCAGCAGTGACTGGAACTATGGCTACACCTTC	CASSDWNYGYTF
TRBV5-1	TRBJ2-1	few	.	TGCGCCAGCAGCTTGGCCACCAATGAGCAGTTCTTC	CASSLATNEQFF
TRBV12-3/TRBV12-4	TRBJ2-1	.	TRBD2	TGTGCCATCCCCAGGGAGGGCAGTAATGAGCAGTTCTTC	CAIPREGSNEQFF
TRBV6-5	TRBJ2-7	once	.	TGTGCCAGCAGTTACTCGATTGGGCTCAGCTCCTACGAGCAGTACTTC	CASSYSIGLSSYEQYF
TRBV5-6	TRBJ1-5	.	TRBD1	TGTGCCAGCAGCTCCGACGGGACAGGCGCAAATCAGCCCCAGCATTTT	CASSSDGTGANQPQHF
TRBV9	TRBJ2-6	.	.	TGTGCCAGCGAGGGTGGGGCCAACGTCCTGACTTTC	CASEGGANVLTF
TRBV2	TRBJ1-3	.	.	TGTGCCAGCAGGCCTACACAGGGACCCGCGAGAAACACCATATATTTT	CASRPTQGPARNTIYF
TRBV18	TRBJ1-2	few	.	TGTGCCAGCTCACCACAAGGGGCGAGCGATGGCTACACCTTC	CASSPQGASDGYTF
TRBV5-5	TRBJ1-3	few	.	TGTGCCAGCAGCTTGCGGCGGGAGAACACCATATATTTT	CASSLRRENTIYF
TRBV6-6	TRBJ2-1	few	.	TGTGCCAGCAGTTACTCCTTGGGGGGCCCTCACAATGAGCAGTTCTTC	CASSYSLGGPHNEQFF
TRBV12-3/TRBV12-4	TRBJ2-4	.	.	TGTGCCAGCAGTTTGAACAGTTTAAACATTCAGTACTTC	CASSLNSLNIQYF
TRBV6-2/TRBV6-3	TRBJ2-7	few	.	TGTGCCAGCAGTGACGAGTCCTACGAGCAGTACTTC	CASSDESYEQYF
TRBV24-1	TRBJ2-1	.	.	TGTGCCACCAGTGATTTAGCGGGACCGGGACATAATGAGCAGTTCTTC	CATSDLAGPGHNEQFF
TRBV11-2	TRBJ2-7	few	.	TGTGCCAGCAGTATGGACTGGGGAGTGGAGTACGAGCAGTACTTC	CASSMDWGVEYEQYF
TRBV12-3/TRBV12-4	TRBJ2-5	.	TRBD2	TGTGCCAGCAGTCTCGGGGGTAGCGGGGGGTGGGAGACCCAGTACTTC	CASSLGGSGGWETQYF
TRBV6-5	TRBJ2-5	.	.	TGTGCCAGCAGGAAACAGGGAAGGGCACAAGAGACCCAGTACTTC	CASRKQGRAQETQYF
TRBV9	TRBJ2-1	few	.	TGTGCCAGCAGCGTAGCTATCCGAAATGAGCAGTTCTTC	CASSVAIRNEQFF
TRBV6-6	TRBJ2-7	many	TRBD1	TGTGCCAGCAGTTACCCCGGGACAGGTACCTACGAGCAGTACTTC	CASSYPGTGTYEQYF
TRBV11-2	TRBJ2-3	few	.	TGTGCCAGCAGCTTGGTGCTCGAAGGTCGTACGCAGTATTTT	CASSLVLEGRTQYF
TRBV9	TRBJ2-7	few	TRBD2	TGTGCCAGCAGCGTAGTAGCGGGAGATACCTACGAGCAGTACTTC	CASSVVAGDTYEQYF
TRBV4-3	TRBJ2-3	.	TRBD1	TGCGCCAGCAGCCAAGATGGGACAGGGGGCGCAAATACGCAGTATTTT	CASSQDGTGGANTQYF
TRBV18	TRBJ1-2	few	.	TGTGCCAGCTCCCAGGCTCGGAGCACAAACTATGGCTACACCTTC	CASSQARSTNYGYTF
TRBV7-9	TRBJ2-1	.	.	TGTGCCAGCAGCTTAGGTGCCCGCAGGGACGGTACGGATGAGCAGTTCTTC	CASSLGARRDGTDEQFF
TRBV5-1	TRBJ2-7	few	TRBD2	TGCGCCAGCAGCCCGCGGACTAGCGGGAGGACCAGGGTCTCCTACGAGCAGTACTTC	CASSPRTSGRTRVSYEQYF
TRBV7-6	TRBJ1-1	few	.	TGTGCCAGCAGCCCGATTGACAGCCCGGCCACTGAAGCTTTCTTT	CASSPIDSPATEAFF
TRBV4-1	TRBJ2-1	.	.	TGCGCCAGCAGCCAAGAGACCGGCTCCTACAATGAGCAGTTCTTC	CASSQETGSYNEQFF
TRBV20-1	TRBJ1-1	few	TRBD1	TGCAGTGCTAGAACCGGGACAGGGTATACGGAAGCTTTCTTT	CSARTGTGYTEAFF
TRBV7-3	TRBJ2-3	.	.	TGTGCCAGCAGCTTAACGGGGGGCTACACAGATACGAAGTATTTT	CASSLTGGYTDTKYF
TRBV20-1	TRBJ2-2	few	.	TGCAGTGCCCCTCCGGCTAGGAGGACTGGGGAGCTGTTTTTT	CSAPPARRTGELFF
TRBV7-8	TRBJ2-7	.	.	TGTGCCAGCAGCTACCGGGACACCTCCTACGAGCAGTACTTC	CASSYRDTSYEQYF
TRBV4-3	TRBJ1-1	.	.	TGCGCCAGCAGCCAAGGTACCAGTATGAACACTGAAGCTTTCTTT	CASSQGTSMNTEAFF
TRBV15	TRBJ1-1	.	.	TGTGTCACCAGCAGAGATCCATCGAACACTGAAGCTTTCTTT	CVTSRDPSNTEAFF
TRBV6-5	TRBJ2-3	.	.	TGTGCCAGCTGGGAGGATCCTGAGACAGATACGCAGTATTTT	CASWEDPETDTQYF
TRBV4-3	TRBJ1-2	.	TRBD1	TGCGCCAGCAGCCAAGATCCCGGACAGGGCGGCTATGGCTACACCTTC	CASSQDPGQGGYGYTF
TRBV24-1	TRBJ2-4	few	TRBD1	TGTGCCACCAGTGATGCGGACAGGGAGGTTGGCAAAAACATTCAGTACTTC	CATSDADREVGKNIQYF
TRBV12-3/TRBV12-4	TRBJ2-2	once	.	TGTGCCAGCAGTACACTAGCCCCCACCGGGGAGCTGTTTTTT	CASSTLAPTGELFF
TRBV7-2	TRBJ2-7	.	.	TGTGCCAGCAGCTTATCGCCCGGAAACTACGAGCAGTACTTC	CASSLSPGNYEQYF
TRBV6-1	TRBJ2-1	.	.	TGTGCCAGCAGTGAAGCGCTTCACGGCACTTGGGGCTACAATGAGCAGTTCTTC	CASSEALHGTWGYNEQFF
TRBV3-1	TRBJ1-1	.	TRBD1	TGTGCCAGCAGCCCCCCGGCAGGGGGGTACACTGAAGCTTTCTTT	CASSPPAGGYTEAFF